The next 27 T cell receptor beta chains were all read from a single sample in a study of cytomegalovirus exposure and HLA in healthy donors. With 60 Vbeta and 13 Jbeta primers, the PCR was carried out. Here immunoSEQ multiplex PCR was the method, and the copy in TCRdb shows in-frame clones only, minus some. The table records about 180,000 clones, more than 65% of them present only once. What was sequenced was PBMCs. Source of these receptors: a woman aged 30 to 39 in good health and CMV-seropositive.

The chain combines TRBV19 with TRBJ1-5, with TRBD1 as a possible D gene (6 bases). The CDR3 totals 15 residues. Germline assignment: CDR1 LNHDA and CDR2 SQIVND (reference sequence). The germline V and J ends were trimmed by 5 bases and 7 bases, with 18 bases remaining between them. CDR3 in DNA: TGTGCCAGTAGTGTCACAGGGCTGGGAGGGCAGCCCCAGCATTTT. It specifies CASSVTGLGGQPQHF. Combining the CDR3 with reference TRBV19 and TRBJ1-5 gives the whole variable domain DGGITQSPKYLFRKEGQNVTLSCEQNLNHDAMYWYRQDPGQGLRLIYYSQIVNDFQKGDIAEGYSVSREKKESFPLTVTSAQKNPTAFYLCASSVTGLGGQPQHFGDGTRLSIL.

This clone was counted a single time. V usage is TRBV28 and J usage is TRBJ1-6; maybe TRBD1 (5 bases). The V gene lost 5 bases and the J gene lost 10 bases, with 18 bases spanning the gap. Per germline, CDR1 MDHEN and CDR2 SYDVKM. There are 15 residues in the CDR3. The CDR3 DNA sequence: TGTGCCAGCAGTATCGGACAAGGGCCGGAATCACCCCTCCACTTT. The encoded protein is CASSIGQGPESPLHF. Variable domain in full (rest from reference TRBV28 and TRBJ1-6): DVKVTQSSRYLVKRTGEKVFLECVQDMDHENMFWYRQDPGLGLRLIYFSYDVKMKEKGDIPEGYSVSREKKERFSLILESASTNQTSMYLCASSIGQGPESPLHFGNGTRLTVT.

The chain combines TRBV5-6 with TRBJ2-1, with D perhaps TRBD2 (6 bases). The CDR3 spans 13 residues. From germline, CDR1 is SGHDT and CDR2 YYEEEE. Trimming shortened V by 4 bases and J by 6 bases, and 11 bases separated the two germline ends. DNA for the CDR3: TGTGCCAGCAGCCCGGACTATAGCAATGAGCAGTTCTTC. Residues: CASSPDYSNEQFF.

This chain connects TRBV27 to TRBJ2-7; 8 nucleotides align to TRBD1. The CDR3 loop spans 16 amino acids. J was trimmed by 2 bases and V by 8 bases; bases with no gene match: 14. From germline, CDR1 is MNHEY and CDR2 SMNVEV (reference sequence). The CDR3 bases are TGTGCCAGCGCCCCCACAGGGGGTACGGCCCCCTACGAGCAGTACTTC. Its translation: CASAPTGGTAPYEQYF.

The chain combines TRBV5-8 with TRBJ1-6, with 7 bases matching TRBD1. This CDR3 region has 17 residues. Germline loops: CDR1 SGHTS, CDR2 YDEGEE. Trimming at V came to 2 bases and at J to 9 bases, leaving 14 bases not matched to a gene. The CDR3 DNA reads as TGTGCCAGCAGCTTTCGCCCCCTGGACAGGACGGCTTCACCCCTCCACTTT. Amino acid sequence: CASSFRPLDRTASPLHF.

This chain joins TRBV18 and TRBJ2-7; D gene unclear. The CDR3 covers 14 residues. From germline, CDR1 is KGHSH and CDR2 LQKENI. Trimming pared 0 bases from V and 3 bases from J, leaving 9 bases between. CDR3 protein: CASSPPSRLYEQYF. In nucleotides, the CDR3 is TGTGCCAGCTCACCACCGTCCAGGCTCTACGAGCAGTACTTC.

This clone was observed a handful of times. This chain joins TRBV4-3 and TRBJ2-7; the match to TRBD2 covers 8 bases. CDR3 size: 18 residues. The V and J ends lost 8 bases and 7 bases, in that order; junction bases with no gene match: 25. Germline lookup yields CDR1 LGHNA and CDR2 YSLEER. This CDR3 is CASGKQVPSGGTLGEQYF. In DNA, the CDR3 is TGCGCCAGCGGGAAACAGGTTCCTTCGGGGGGGACCCTAGGTGAGCAGTACTTC.

This clone came up a few times. CDR3 in amino acids: CASSVGPSSNQPQHF. CDR3 nucleotide sequence: TGTGCCAGCAGCGTAGGGCCCTCTAGCAATCAGCCCCAGCATTTT. This sequence joins TRBV9 and TRBJ1-5; D gene uncertain. The V end lost 0 bases, the J end lost 0 bases, and 7 bases lay between the germline ends. CDR3 length equals 15 residues. CDR1 and CDR2 (germline): SGDLS, YYNGEE.

This clone was observed a single time. The chain employs TRBV27 and TRBJ2-1; a possible D gene is TRBD2 (5 bases). Germline V gene data show CDR1 as MNHEY and CDR2 as SMNVEV (reference sequence). Trimming took off 6 bases at V and 6 bases at J, with 12 bases between the two ends. The CDR3 loop spans 13 amino acids. The CDR3: CASSLAGLNEQFF. The CDR3, as DNA: TGTGCCAGCAGCCTAGCAGGCCTCAATGAGCAGTTCTTC.

The chain uses TRBV4-1 and TRBJ2-7; 8 bases match TRBD1. The ends lost 3 bases at V and 6 bases at J; junction bases unmatched: 19. The CDR3 length is 18 residues. CDR1 MGHRA and CDR2 YSYEKL come from the germline V gene. CDR3 nucleotide sequence: TGCGCCAGCAGCCATCCCTATCGGCAGGGGGCGAGGGGGGCCGAGCAGTACTTC. Its translation: CASSHPYRQGARGAEQYF.

In this sample, this clone turned up a few times. V usage is TRBV4-1 and J usage is TRBJ2-1, with 16 bases aligning to TRBD2. V gave up 4 bases and J gave up 5 bases; unmatched junction bases: 5. The CDR3 totals 17 residues. Germline assignment: CDR1 MGHRA and CDR2 YSYEKL. The CDR3 sequence: CASSRGLAGGLDNEQFF. In nucleotides, the CDR3 is TGCGCCAGCAGCCGGGGACTAGCGGGGGGGCTGGACAATGAGCAGTTCTTC.

V is TRBV7-2 and J is TRBJ2-7; 8 nucleotides agree with TRBD2. This CDR3 is 13 amino acids long. The germline gives CDR1 SGHTA, CDR2 FQGNSA. The junction had 4 bases not matched to a gene; V was cut back by 2 bases and J by 7 bases. CDR3 DNA: TGTGCCAGCAGCTTATACGGGAGGGGAGAGCAGTACTTC. It specifies CASSLYGRGEQYF.

The chain links TRBV5-1 to TRBJ1-6; TRBD1 matches 8 bases. From germline, CDR1 is SGHRS and CDR2 YFSETQ. The CDR3 extends over 14 amino acids. J lost 9 bases, V lost 4 bases, and 6 bases had no gene match. CDR3 coding DNA: TGCGCCAGCAGCACGGGGACAGGCCTTTCACCCCTCCACTTT. Amino acid sequence: CASSTGTGLSPLHF. The entire variable domain, with the rest obtained from reference TRBV5-1 and TRBJ1-6, is as follows: KAGVTQTPRYLIKTRGQQVTLSCSPISGHRSVSWYQQTPGQGLQFLFEYFSETQRNKGNFPGRFSGRQFSNSRSEMNVSTLELGDSALYLCASSTGTGLSPLHFGNGTRLTVT.

The chain has TRBV18 and TRBJ1-2, with a tentative D call TRBD1 (5 bases). The CDR3 consists of 15 residues. V lost 2 bases, J lost 6 bases, and 16 bases lay in between. Per the germline V gene, CDR1 is KGHSH and CDR2 is LQKENI. In DNA form, the CDR3 reads TGTGCCAGCTCACCAAGGGGTACCGATAGACATGGCTACACCTTC. Its protein product is CASSPRGTDRHGYTF.

V and J are TRBV2 and TRBJ2-2; D ambiguous. There are 11 residues in the CDR3. Trimming stripped 4 bases from V and 10 bases from J, with 7 bases between. Germline loops: CDR1 SNHLY, CDR2 FYNNEI. CDR3 sequence reads: CASSVAAELFF. The CDR3 DNA is TGTGCCAGCAGTGTGGCGGCGGAGCTGTTTTTT.

The chain has TRBV18 and TRBJ1-2, with a weak D call TRBD1 (5 bases). In germline, CDR1 is KGHSH, CDR2 LQKENI. There are 13 residues in the CDR3. V shed 0 bases and J shed 4 bases, with 6 bases lying between them. The CDR3 DNA follows: TGTGCCAGCTCACCACCGGGGGGCTATGGCTACACCTTC. Encoded protein: CASSPPGGYGYTF.

This chain links TRBV5-1 with TRBJ2-5, with 10 bases aligning to TRBD2. The J call may be wrong; the DNA end is better matched by TRBJ2-7. Germline V gives CDR1 SGHRS, CDR2 YFSETQ. This CDR3 contains 14 residues. In DNA form, the CDR3 reads TGCGCCAGCAGCTTGCTAGCGGGGGACTACGAGCAGTACTTC. Translated, it gives CASSLLAGDYEQYF.

The V call is TRBV5-1, the J call TRBJ2-7; D unclear. V shed 0 bases and J shed 2 bases, with 9 bases lying between them. This CDR3 is 14 amino acids long. Germline CDR1 SGHRS, CDR2 YFSETQ. CDR3 loop: CASSLGAGPYEQYF. For the CDR3, the DNA is TGCGCCAGCAGCTTGGGGGCAGGCCCCTACGAGCAGTACTTC.

V is TRBV28 and J is TRBJ1-1; D is ambiguous. Trimming removed 7 bases from V and 0 bases from J, with 15 bases in between. The germline gives CDR1 MDHEN, CDR2 SYDVKM. The CDR3 runs 15 residues. This CDR3 reads CASMWGAGMNTEAFF. Written as DNA, the CDR3 is TGTGCCAGCATGTGGGGTGCGGGGATGAACACTGAAGCTTTCTTT.

The CDR3, as DNA: TGTGCCTTAACTAGCGGGGGGGCTCCAGAGACCCAGTACTTC. This sequence encodes CALTSGGAPETQYF. V gene TRBV30 combines with J gene TRBJ2-5; 13 bases line up with TRBD2. From germline, CDR1 is GTSNPN and CDR2 SVGIG (reference sequence). J lost 4 bases, V lost 7 bases, and 6 bases had no gene match. This CDR3 contains 14 residues.

This clone was counted once. This chain connects TRBV14 to TRBJ2-7; 7 positions match TRBD2. The CDR3 is 14 residues long. Germline V gene lookup returns CDR1 SGHDN and CDR2 FVKESK. V was pared by 4 bases and J by 5 bases, with 8 bases of the junction left unmatched. The CDR3 protein is CASSRKGLGHEQYF. The DNA for the CDR3 is TGTGCCAGCAGCCGGAAAGGACTAGGACACGAGCAGTACTTC.

V usage is TRBV7-2 and J usage is TRBJ1-2; D is perhaps TRBD1 (5 bases). The CDR3 is 14 residues long. The germline V gene has CDR1 SGHTA and CDR2 FQGNSA. Trimming took 1 base from V and 4 from J, leaving 10 bases between them. The CDR3 DNA is TGTGCCAGCAGCTTAGAGCCAGGGCCCTATGGCTACACCTTC. Translation: CASSLEPGPYGYTF.

Details on this clone: This sample includes further DNA sequences coding for the same CDR3. The chain couples TRBV18 to TRBJ1-1; 7 bases agree with TRBD1. V was clipped by 2 bases and J by 5 bases; unmatched bases: 2. The germline CDR1 and CDR2 sequences are KGHSH and LQKENI. CDR3 length: 13 amino acids. The CDR3 loop is CASSPDRATEAFF. In DNA, the CDR3 is TGTGCCAGCTCACCAGACAGGGCAACTGAAGCTTTCTTT.

The rearrangement joins TRBV6-6 to TRBJ2-1, with 9 positions matching TRBD2. Trimming cost V 7 bases and J 6 bases; bases outside gene matches: 13. The CDR3 extends over 16 amino acids. CDR1 and CDR2 (germline): MNHNY, SVGAGI (reference sequence). Here the CDR3 DNA reads TGTGCCAGCATTCGGGGCGGGGGGGCATTACCCAATGAGCAGTTCTTC. Its protein product is CASIRGGGALPNEQFF.

The chain uses TRBV5-1 and TRBJ2-7; TRBD1 matches 7 bases. This CDR3 region has 14 residues. The germline CDR1 and CDR2 sequences are SGHRS and YFSETQ. V shed 3 bases, J shed 1 base, and the junction held 4 bases outside the gene matches. CDR3 sequence reads: CASSWLTGSYEQYF. DNA of the CDR3: TGCGCCAGCAGCTGGCTGACAGGGTCCTACGAGCAGTACTTC.

This rearrangement joins TRBV5-6 to TRBJ2-7, with D possibly TRBD1 on 5 matching bases. V gave up 2 bases and J gave up 1 base, with 10 bases separating them. The germline CDR1 and CDR2 sequences are SGHDT and YYEEEE. CDR3 size: 14 residues. CDR3 bases: TGTGCCAGCAGCTTCCAGGGTAGTTCCTACGAGCAGTACTTC. Its translation: CASSFQGSSYEQYF. Complete variable domain (other parts from reference TRBV5-6 and TRBJ2-7): DAGVTQSPTHLIKTRGQQVTLRCSPKSGHDTVSWYQQALGQGPQFIFQYYEEEERQRGNFPDRFSGHQFPNYSSELNVNALLLGDSALYLCASSFQGSSYEQYFGPGTRLTVT.

This clone was found once. CDR3 sequence reads: CAWAPGAREKLFF. The CDR3 bases are TGTGCCTGGGCACCTGGGGCGCGTGAAAAACTGTTTTTT. The V gene is TRBV30, the J gene TRBJ1-4, with D possibly matching TRBD1 (5 bases). CDR3 length equals 13 residues. Trimming left V 5 bases short and J 7 bases short, with 14 bases between. Germline lookup yields CDR1 GTSNPN and CDR2 SVGIG (reference sequence).